The 24 T cell receptor beta chains listed next were all sequenced from one sample in a study of T-cell memory formation after mild COVID-19. MiXCR was run by TCRdb on the 5' RACE reads, yielding one entry per CDR3 protein. The data contain 350,000 to 500,000 distinct CDR3 sequences, 15% to 25% of them seen just once; the ten biggest clones take up 7.5% to 9.5%. The sequencing input was PBMCs or a T cell subset sorted from them (not recorded which). The receptors were sampled from an adult woman who had mild COVID-19 (a few samples of this study predate the infection). Cell type and time point are not known.

This clonotype was counted between two and nine times. The chain combines TRBV7-8 with TRBJ1-1, with D perhaps matching TRBD1 (5 bases). The V and J ends lost 5 bases and 6 bases respectively, with 22 bases between them. The CDR3 is 16 residues long. The germline V gene encodes CDR1 SGHVS and CDR2 FQNEAQ. The CDR3 sequence: CASSELMGRTLPEAFF. In DNA form, the CDR3 reads TGTGCCAGCAGCGAGCTTATGGGACGTACCTTACCTGAAGCTTTCTTT.

This clonotype was seen more than once but under ten times. V and J are TRBV12-3 or TRBV12-4 and TRBJ2-1, with 10 bases identical to TRBD2. The CDR3 is made up of 16 amino acids. V shed 6 bases and J 0 bases; nucleotides not matched to a gene: 5. In DNA, the CDR3 is TGTGCCAGCAGCCGGACTAGCGGAACCTCCTACAATGAGCAGTTCTTC. It encodes CASSRTSGTSYNEQFF.

The J gene is TRBJ2-3, the V gene TRBV29-1; TRBD2 might be the D (6 bases). Germline lookup yields CDR1 SQVTM and CDR2 ANQGSEA. The CDR3 sequence is 12 residues long. Deletions cut 0 bases from V and 7 bases from J, with 8 bases between. The chain's CDR3 is CSVEDGTYTQYF. The CDR3 DNA follows: TGCAGCGTTGAAGACGGGACTTATACGCAGTATTTT.

A few counts support this clonotype. The chain is built from TRBV4-1 and TRBJ1-1, with a possible D match to TRBD1 (5 bases). Germline lookup yields CDR1 MGHRA and CDR2 YSYEKL. Trimming removed 4 bases at V and 7 bases at J, with 13 bases between. CDR3 length: 13 residues. The CDR3 coding sequence is TGCGCCAGCAGCCCTGAGGGGACCATTGAAGCTTTCTTT. Translating it yields CASSPEGTIEAFF.

This chain uses TRBV5-1 with TRBJ2-5; 7 positions agree with TRBD1. Germline CDR1 and CDR2: SGHRS and YFSETQ. The CDR3 has 16 residues. V was clipped by 0 bases and J by 3 bases; unmatched bases: 8. CDR3 coding DNA: TGCGCCAGCAGCTTGGCCCTCGGGACAGCGGAAGAGACCCAGTACTTC. Amino acids: CASSLALGTAEETQYF. The full variable domain, with the rest looked up from reference TRBV5-1 and TRBJ2-5, is KAGVTQTPRYLIKTRGQQVTLSCSPISGHRSVSWYQQTPGQGLQFLFEYFSETQRNKGNFPGRFSGRQFSNSRSEMNVSTLELGDSALYLCASSLALGTAEETQYFGPGTRLLVL.

The chain couples TRBV20-1 to TRBJ2-5; TRBD2 agrees at 8 bases. Germline CDR1 reads DFQATT; CDR2 reads SNEGSKA (reference sequence). The CDR3 length is 16 residues. Trimming at V came to 3 bases and at J to 0 bases, leaving 9 bases not matched to a gene. The CDR3 DNA sequence: TGCAGTGCTAGTCGGAGGGGCGGGGGGAACCAAGAGACCCAGTACTTC. This encodes CSASRRGGGNQETQYF.

This clonotype showed up just a few times. The chain has TRBV5-1 and TRBJ1-4; D is uncertain. V was trimmed by 0 bases and J by 5 bases, leaving 5 bases between them. CDR1 SGHRS and CDR2 YFSETQ come from the germline V gene. This CDR3 spans 13 amino acids. The CDR3 DNA reads TGCGCCAGCAGCTTGGGTCAAAATGAAAAACTGTTTTTT. Translating gives CASSLGQNEKLFF. The full variable domain, completed using reference TRBV5-1 and TRBJ1-4, is KAGVTQTPRYLIKTRGQQVTLSCSPISGHRSVSWYQQTPGQGLQFLFEYFSETQRNKGNFPGRFSGRQFSNSRSEMNVSTLELGDSALYLCASSLGQNEKLFFGSGTQLSVL.

The rearrangement joins TRBV13 to TRBJ2-2; D is possibly TRBD1 (6 bases). The CDR3 is 15 amino acids. CDR1 and CDR2 from the germline V gene are PRHDT and FYEKMQ (reference sequence). The ends were cut back, 4 bases at V and 7 bases at J, with 16 bases in the middle. The CDR3, as DNA: TGTGCCAGCAGCTCCATGGGGGCCGAGGACGGGGAGCTGTTTTTT. Translating it yields CASSSMGAEDGELFF.

This clonotype has only a few counts. V and J are TRBV7-9 and TRBJ1-1; D uncertain. CDR1 and CDR2 from the germline V gene are SEHNR and FQNEAQ (reference sequence). The CDR3 covers 12 residues. Trimming took 1 base from V and 7 from J, leaving 7 bases between them. The CDR3 protein is CASSLGGIEAFF. Written as DNA, the CDR3 is TGTGCCAGCAGCTTAGGGGGTATTGAAGCTTTCTTT.

A few counts support this clonotype. The gene calls are TRBV5-6 and TRBJ2-7; D perhaps matches TRBD1 (6 bases). This CDR3 has 15 residues. With 2 bases removed from V and 1 base from J, the gap between germline ends came to 13 bases. The germline V gene has CDR1 SGHDT and CDR2 YYEEEE. The CDR3 nucleotides are TGTGCCAGCAGCTTAGGGGGAGAATGGTCCTACGAGCAGTACTTC. Translating gives CASSLGGEWSYEQYF.

The rearrangement joins TRBV5-1 to TRBJ2-3, with D tentatively TRBD1 (6 bases). The V gene lost 2 bases and the J gene lost 1 base, with 20 bases spanning the gap. Germline assignment: CDR1 SGHRS and CDR2 YFSETQ. The CDR3 has 18 residues. The CDR3 protein is CASSLFPGADFGTDTQYF. DNA for the CDR3: TGCGCCAGCAGCTTATTCCCAGGGGCGGACTTCGGCACAGATACGCAGTATTTT.

The chain recombines TRBV2 with TRBJ2-3; D might be TRBD2 (6 bases). The V gene's germline CDR1 is SNHLY and CDR2 FYNNEI. Trimming shortened V by 8 bases and J by 0 bases, and 9 bases separated the two germline ends. This CDR3 has 13 residues. The CDR3 nucleotides read TGTGCCAGCCTGGGACTGAGCACAGATACGCAGTATTTT. Encoded protein: CASLGLSTDTQYF.

The chain has TRBV15 and TRBJ1-1; D is uncertain. Germline V gene data show CDR1 as LNHNV and CDR2 as YYDKDF (reference sequence). The CDR3 covers 16 residues. The V and J ends lost 0 bases and 5 bases respectively, with 16 bases between them. As DNA, the CDR3 is TGTGCCACCAGCAGAGATCGGGGAAGTATGGGGACTGAAGCTTTCTTT. The encoded protein is CATSRDRGSMGTEAFF.

This clonotype has just one count. CDR3 nucleotide sequence: TGTGCCAGCTCACCGGGGGGGGACAGGGGAGCTTTCTTT. Residues: CASSPGGDRGAFF. The chain carries TRBV18 and TRBJ1-1; TRBD1 matches at 10 bases. Trimming removed 3 bases from V and 10 bases from J; junction bases left unmatched: 5. CDR3 length equals 13 residues. Germline V gene sequence: CDR1 KGHSH, CDR2 LQKENI. The full variable domain, with the rest looked up from reference TRBV18 and TRBJ1-1, is NAGVMQNPRHLVRRRGQEARLRCSPMKGHSHVYWYRQLPEEGLKFMVYLQKENIIDESGMPKERFSAEFPKEGPSILRIQQVVRGDSAAYFCASSPGGDRGAFFGQGTRLTVV.

The chain couples TRBV7-9 to TRBJ1-4; 7 bases map to TRBD1. Germline V gene data show CDR1 as SEHNR and CDR2 as FQNEAQ (reference sequence). V lost 3 bases, J lost 2 bases, and 6 bases stayed unmatched. The CDR3 spans 16 residues. CDR3 in amino acids: CASSFTTGSTNEKLFF. The CDR3 region has the DNA TGTGCCAGCAGCTTTACGACAGGGAGTACTAATGAAAAACTGTTTTTT.

This rearrangement joins TRBV30 to TRBJ2-2, with D perhaps matching TRBD2 (7 bases). Trimming stripped 0 bases from V and 3 bases from J, with 11 bases between. The germline V gene encodes CDR1 GTSNPN and CDR2 SVGIG (reference sequence). The CDR3 has 15 residues. The CDR3 region is CAWSVRGAHTGELFF. CDR3 in DNA: TGTGCCTGGAGTGTACGGGGGGCCCACACCGGGGAGCTGTTTTTT.

This clonotype was found a few times. DNA of the CDR3: TGCAGTGCTGCCCCCGGGACCCATGAGTTTTATGAAGCTTTCTTT. The encoded protein is CSAAPGTHEFYEAFF. The V and J genes are TRBV20-1 and TRBJ1-1, with D possibly TRBD1 on 5 matching bases. The length of the CDR3 is 15 residues. CDR1 is DFQATT, CDR2 SNEGSKA, per germline (reference sequence). Between the trimmed V and J ends, which lost 5 bases and 7 bases, there was a span of 23 bases.

The chain carries TRBV27 and TRBJ1-1, with D perhaps TRBD1 (5 bases). This CDR3 region has 17 residues. CDR1 is MNHEY, CDR2 SMNVEV, per germline (reference sequence). V dropped 4 bases and J dropped 3 bases, with 21 bases sitting between them. Here the CDR3 DNA reads TGTGCCAGCAGTTATGTAGCGGGGCGGATCGGGGACACTGAAGCTTTCTTT. Its protein product is CASSYVAGRIGDTEAFF.

This clonotype appeared once. The rearrangement uses TRBV7-7 and TRBJ2-2, with D unclear. CDR3 length equals 14 residues. In germline, CDR1 is SSHAT, CDR2 FNYEAQ (reference sequence). V was pared by 2 bases and J by 1 base, with 5 bases between. CDR3 amino acids: CASSLMGNTGELFF. The CDR3 region has the DNA TGTGCCAGCAGCTTAATGGGGAACACCGGGGAGCTGTTTTTT. Full variable domain (outside the CDR3, taken from reference TRBV7-7 and TRBJ2-2): GAGVSQSPRYKVTKRGQDVTLRCDPISSHATLYWYQQALGQGPEFLTYFNYEAQPDKSGLPSDRFSAERPEGSISTLTIQRTEQRDSAMYRCASSLMGNTGELFFGEGSRLTVL.

The sample holds a few counts of this clonotype. The chain joins TRBV7-3 to TRBJ1-6; no firm D call. Per germline, CDR1 SGHTA and CDR2 FQGTGA. The CDR3 totals 12 residues. The germline V and J ends were trimmed by 3 bases and 10 bases, with 7 bases remaining between them. The CDR3 reads CASSFGSSPLHF. DNA of the CDR3: TGTGCCAGCAGCTTCGGGTCCTCACCCCTCCACTTT.

The chain couples TRBV12-3 or TRBV12-4 to TRBJ1-1, with 8 bases that match TRBD1. This CDR3 contains 15 residues. After removal of 6 bases from V and 3 bases from J, the junction contained 9 bases not matched to a gene. The CDR3 nucleotides are TGTGCCAGCAGCCCCCAGACAGGGGACTACACTGAAGCTTTCTTT. Its protein product is CASSPQTGDYTEAFF.

In its sample, this clonotype was seen a few times. This chain links TRBV9 with TRBJ2-7, with 13 bases identical to TRBD2. The junction had 3 bases not matched to a gene; V was cut back by 3 bases and J by 6 bases. CDR3 size: 14 residues. Germline CDR1 SGDLS, CDR2 YYNGEE. In nucleotides, the CDR3 is TGTGCCAGCAGCGCAGGGACTAGCGGGGTCGAGCAGTACTTC. Its protein is CASSAGTSGVEQYF.

This chain uses TRBV4-3 with TRBJ2-7, with D uncertain. The CDR3 has 13 amino acids. Deletions cut 0 bases from V and 2 bases from J, with 5 bases between. Germline V gives CDR1 LGHNA, CDR2 YSLEER. The CDR3 loop reads CASSQEEAYEQYF. The DNA of the CDR3 is TGCGCCAGCAGCCAAGAGGAAGCCTACGAGCAGTACTTC.

The V and J genes are TRBV5-1 and TRBJ2-4, with TRBD2 matching over 9 bases. The CDR3 is 18 residues long. With 4 bases clipped from V and 0 bases from J, the junction kept 11 bases outside the gene matches. Germline V gives CDR1 SGHRS, CDR2 YFSETQ. CDR3 in amino acids: CASSTGLALDIAKNIQYF. CDR3 bases: TGCGCCAGCAGCACCGGACTAGCGCTCGATATAGCCAAAAACATTCAGTACTTC. The whole variable domain, remainder taken from reference TRBV5-1 and TRBJ2-4, is KAGVTQTPRYLIKTRGQQVTLSCSPISGHRSVSWYQQTPGQGLQFLFEYFSETQRNKGNFPGRFSGRQFSNSRSEMNVSTLELGDSALYLCASSTGLALDIAKNIQYFGAGTRLSVL.